This T cell receptor (beta chain) is drawn from a study of T cells expressing NK-cell markers. Study details: Within the sequenced cohort of eight donors, seven exhibited HCMV seropositivity and one was seronegative.

Reprocessing the 5' RACE reads, TCRdb reports a single entry for every CDR3 protein and omits DNA. The table gives thousands of distinct CDR3 sequences; the top ten clones make up about 60% of it. Concerning this clonotype: Its antigen is currently unknown.

Study-level points and caveats: Also leading the CD3+CD56-NKG2C+ fraction in a handful of donors were these clonotypes.

Germline V gene sequence: CDR1 LGHNA, CDR2 YNFKEQ. The CDR3 loop spans 12 amino acids. The source of this sequence is a man younger than 30 in good health. The sequenced material came from blood T cells: a sorted CD56 or NKG2C T cell subset, CD4+ or CD8+ T cells, or bulk PBMC T cells (not recorded which). The J gene is TRBJ2-2, the V gene TRBV4-2. The CDR3 region is CASSLNTGELFF.